Each of the 29 T cell receptor beta chains below was sequenced from the same sample in a study of CD8 T cells in ankylosing spondylitis. A single record per CDR3 protein comes from TCRdb applying MiXCR to the 5' RACE reads. The repertoire includes 250,000 to 350,000 distinct CDR3 sequences, roughly 20% of them detected once, and about 3.7% sits in the top ten. Sequences were obtained from blood, either unsorted or a sorted T cell fraction (not recorded which). These TCRs come from a female donor with ankylosing spondylitis or in good health (not recorded which).

The table lists this clonotype with a few counts. J is TRBJ2-3 and V is TRBV20-1; D is uncertain. Germline V gene sequence: CDR1 DFQATT, CDR2 SNEGSKA (reference sequence). Trimming stripped 6 bases from V and 0 bases from J, with 19 bases between. This CDR3 has 16 amino acids. CDR3 bases: TGCAGTGCCCGGAAACGGCGGATACTTAGCACAGATACGCAGTATTTT. This codes for CSARKRRILSTDTQYF.

This clonotype showed up many times. J is TRBJ2-1 and V is TRBV7-6, with TRBD2 identical over 14 bases. Trimming removed 5 bases from V and 10 bases from J; junction bases left unmatched: 4. Germline assignment: CDR1 SGHVS and CDR2 FNYEAQ. The CDR3 length is 14 residues. The CDR3 sequence: CASSLGLAGDEQFF. As DNA, the CDR3 is TGTGCCAGCAGCCTGGGACTAGCGGGAGACGAGCAGTTCTTC.

The gene calls are TRBV20-1 and TRBJ2-6; D not resolved. The CDR3 sequence is 14 residues long. Trimming removed 2 bases from V and 2 bases from J, with 7 bases in between. Per the germline V gene, CDR1 is DFQATT and CDR2 is SNEGSKA (reference sequence). The CDR3 DNA reads TGCAGTGCTAGATGGGCAGCTGGGGCCAACGTCCTGACTTTC. Its translation: CSARWAAGANVLTF.

This clonotype has more than one count but fewer than ten. The rearrangement links TRBV7-3 to TRBJ2-1; TRBD2 matches at 9 bases. The CDR3 totals 14 residues. V dropped 8 bases and J dropped 5; count of bases not matched to a gene: 7. Germline-derived CDR1 and CDR2 are SGHTA and FQGTGA. CDR3 amino acids: CASRASGDNNEQFF. The CDR3 DNA follows: TGTGCCAGCCGGGCTAGCGGGGATAACAATGAGCAGTTCTTC.

DNA of the CDR3: TGTGCCAGCAGCCAGCGGGAGGGGAGCAATGAGCAGTTCTTC. Translating gives CASSQREGSNEQFF. The chain has TRBV7-6 and TRBJ2-1, with TRBD2 matching 10 bases. The V gene's germline CDR1 is SGHVS and CDR2 FNYEAQ. The CDR3 runs 14 residues. V gave up 5 bases and J gave up 6 bases; unmatched junction bases: 4.

This clonotype turned up a few times. The chain carries TRBV15 and TRBJ2-1; D unresolved. V gave up 0 bases and J gave up 9 bases, with 6 bases separating them. This CDR3 has 12 amino acids. The germline gives CDR1 LNHNV, CDR2 YYDKDF (reference sequence). The DNA of the CDR3 is TGTGCCACCAGCAGAGATCACGGTGAGCAGTTCTTC. It yields the protein CATSRDHGEQFF.

This clonotype has a count of ten or more. The rearrangement uses TRBV12-3 or TRBV12-4 and TRBJ2-4; D is perhaps TRBD1 (5 bases). This CDR3 spans 12 amino acids. The V and J ends lost 7 bases and 9 bases respectively, with 13 bases between them. CDR3 in DNA: TGTGCCAGCACCCAGGGTCCCTCCATTCAGTACTTC. Encoded protein: CASTQGPSIQYF.

The rearrangement uses TRBV20-1 and TRBJ2-5; D perhaps matches TRBD2 (6 bases). V was trimmed by 4 bases and J by 0 bases, leaving 12 bases between them. Germline V CDR1 and CDR2: DFQATT, SNEGSKA (reference sequence). The CDR3 is 14 residues long. This chain's CDR3 is CSANRRDYQETQYF. CDR3 DNA: TGCAGTGCTAATCGGAGGGACTACCAAGAGACCCAGTACTTC.

The J gene is TRBJ2-1, the V gene TRBV7-2; 10 bases line up with TRBD2. The junction had 16 bases not matched to a gene; V was cut back by 5 bases and J by 12 bases. CDR3 size: 16 residues. Germline CDR1 reads SGHTA; CDR2 reads FQGNSA. The CDR3 nucleotides are TGTGCCAGCAGCCCAGATCAGGGACTAGCGCTCCGGGGGCAGTTCTTC. Translated, it gives CASSPDQGLALRGQFF. The whole variable domain, filled in from reference TRBV7-2 and TRBJ2-1, reads GAGVSQSPSNKVTEKGKDVELRCDPISGHTALYWYRQSLGQGLEFLIYFQGNSAPDKSGLPSDRFSAERTGGSVSTLTIQRTQQEDSAVYLCASSPDQGLALRGQFFGPGTRLTVL.

J is TRBJ2-1 and V is TRBV19, with 10 positions matching TRBD2. The V and J ends lost 5 bases and 8 bases, in that order; junction bases with no gene match: 9. Germline V gene sequence: CDR1 LNHDA, CDR2 SQIVND (reference sequence). The CDR3 runs 15 residues. The DNA for the CDR3 is TGTGCCAGTAGTTTATCTAGCGGGAGCGTGGATGAGCAGTTCTTC. Translating gives CASSLSSGSVDEQFF.

This clonotype has more than one count but fewer than ten. The genes are TRBV7-2 and TRBJ1-6; D is possibly TRBD1 (6 bases). The CDR3 covers 15 residues. The V end lost 1 base, the J end lost 12 bases, and 16 bases lay between the germline ends. Per the germline V gene, CDR1 is SGHTA and CDR2 is FQGNSA. Written as DNA, the CDR3 is TGTGCCAGCAGCTTAGAAGCCACAGGGAACAGACCCCTCCACTTT. It encodes CASSLEATGNRPLHF.

This clonotype has only a few counts. This rearrangement joins TRBV3-1 to TRBJ2-7; TRBD2 aligns across 7 bases. The CDR3 has 15 residues. Germline values: CDR1 LGHDT, CDR2 YNNKEL (reference sequence). V lost 4 bases and J lost 3; bases outside the gene matches: 9. The CDR3 sequence is CASSRSWRENYEQYF. The CDR3 coding sequence is TGTGCCAGCAGCCGCAGTTGGCGGGAGAACTACGAGCAGTACTTC.

This clonotype was observed a handful of times. The chain recombines TRBV6-5 with TRBJ2-1; 7 bases are a match to TRBD2. This CDR3 has 14 residues. The junction had 6 bases not matched to a gene; V was cut back by 2 bases and J by 8 bases. The V gene's germline CDR1 is MNHEY and CDR2 SVGAGI. This CDR3 reads CASSYGAGDDEQFF. For the CDR3, the DNA is TGTGCCAGCAGTTACGGTGCGGGAGACGATGAGCAGTTCTTC.

The rearrangement joins TRBV12-3 or TRBV12-4 to TRBJ2-7; 7 bases fit TRBD1. The length of the CDR3 is 17 residues. V dropped 6 bases and J dropped 2; count of bases not matched to a gene: 16. The DNA of the CDR3 is TGTGCCAGCAGCCCCTTCTCAGTGACAGGGATAACCTACGAGCAGTACTTC. Amino acid sequence: CASSPFSVTGITYEQYF.

On this clonotype itself: With a much larger clone just one base away, this may be a read error. V usage is TRBV12-3 or TRBV12-4 and J usage is TRBJ2-1; TRBD2 matches at 7 bases. CDR3 length equals 14 residues. DNA of the CDR3: TGTGTCAGCAGTCCAAGCGGGAACAACAATGAGCAGTTCTTC. Translation: CVSSPSGNNNEQFF.

This clonotype was observed a few times. The chain has TRBV28 and TRBJ2-7; D gene unclear. Trimming took off 6 bases at V and 6 bases at J, with 12 bases between the two ends. CDR3 length equals 12 residues. From germline, CDR1 is MDHEN and CDR2 SYDVKM. DNA of the CDR3: TGTGCCAGCAGACCGTCTTATCTCGAGCAGTACTTC. It translates to CASRPSYLEQYF. The whole variable domain, filled in from reference TRBV28 and TRBJ2-7, reads DVKVTQSSRYLVKRTGEKVFLECVQDMDHENMFWYRQDPGLGLRLIYFSYDVKMKEKGDIPEGYSVSREKKERFSLILESASTNQTSMYLCASRPSYLEQYFGPGTRLTVT.

This clonotype was detected a few times. The chain combines TRBV7-9 with TRBJ2-3, with TRBD2 matching over 9 bases. Germline CDR1 and CDR2: SEHNR and FQNEAQ (reference sequence). The CDR3 contains 15 residues. J was trimmed by 3 bases and V by 3 bases; bases with no gene match: 4. CDR3 sequence (DNA): TGTGCCAGCAGCTTCCGACTAGCGGAGACAGATACGCAGTATTTT. Its translation is CASSFRLAETDTQYF.

The chain recombines TRBV7-9 with TRBJ1-6, with D tentatively TRBD1 (5 bases). CDR3 length: 15 amino acids. In germline, CDR1 is SEHNR, CDR2 FQNEAQ (reference sequence). Trimming took off 1 base at V and 10 bases at J, with 14 bases between the two ends. The chain's CDR3 is CASSLEKGRQSPLHF. The DNA of the CDR3 is TGTGCCAGCAGCTTAGAGAAGGGTCGACAGTCACCCCTCCACTTT. Based on the CDR3 plus reference TRBV7-9 and TRBJ1-6, the full variable domain is DTGVSQNPRHKITKRGQNVTFRCDPISEHNRLYWYRQTLGQGPEFLTYFQNEAQLEKSRLLSDRFSAERPKGSFSTLEIQRTEQGDSAMYLCASSLEKGRQSPLHFGNGTRLTVT.

This clonotype was detected only a few times. CDR3 loop: CASSYSRPSGRGSSYNEQFF. The CDR3 nucleotides read TGTGCCAGCAGTTACTCGAGACCTAGCGGGAGGGGGAGCTCCTACAATGAGCAGTTCTTC. This chain uses TRBV6-2 or TRBV6-3 with TRBJ2-1, with TRBD2 identical over 12 bases. The CDR3 spans 20 residues. Germline V CDR1 and CDR2: MNHEY, SVGEGT. With 0 bases clipped from V and 0 bases from J, the junction kept 9 bases outside the gene matches.

The chain joins TRBV19 to TRBJ2-5; 7 bases match TRBD2. Germline V gene data show CDR1 as LNHDA and CDR2 as SQIVND (reference sequence). The CDR3 runs 15 residues. J gave up 1 base and V 6 bases, and 8 bases lay outside the gene matches. The CDR3, as DNA: TGTGCCAGTAGCGGGACTACAGTTTCCCAAGAGACCCAGTACTTC. Translated, it gives CASSGTTVSQETQYF.

V usage is TRBV4-3 and J usage is TRBJ2-1, with TRBD2 identical over 9 bases. Trimming cost V 0 bases and J 4 bases; bases outside gene matches: 4. Per germline, CDR1 LGHNA and CDR2 YSLEER. The CDR3 runs 16 residues. The CDR3 DNA sequence: TGCGCCAGCAGCCAAGAGTGGGCGGGAGGGTACAATGAGCAGTTCTTC. Residues: CASSQEWAGGYNEQFF.

V usage is TRBV12-3 or TRBV12-4 and J usage is TRBJ2-1, with 10 bases lining up with TRBD2. The V gene end was trimmed by 2 bases and the J gene end by 6 bases; junction bases not matched to a gene: 4. CDR3 length: 15 residues. As DNA, the CDR3 is TGTGCCAGCAGTTTAACAGCGGGAGGGGGCAATGAGCAGTTCTTC. As protein: CASSLTAGGGNEQFF.

Worth noting for this clonotype: This clone may be a read error of a much larger clone one base away. The rearrangement uses TRBV6-1 and TRBJ2-1; the D is unclear. CDR3 length: 16 amino acids. Trimming shortened V by 8 bases and J by 1 base, and 18 bases separated the two germline ends. The germline CDR1 and CDR2 sequences are MNHNS and SASEGT. The CDR3 is CASGMPSVKSYNEQFF. CDR3 in DNA: TGTGCCAGCGGGATGCCGAGCGTGAAGTCCTACAATGAGCAGTTCTTC.

V gene TRBV20-1 combines with J gene TRBJ2-3; 10 positions agree with TRBD2. Germline trimming cut 3 bases from V and 3 bases from J; bases unmatched to any gene: 12. This CDR3 comprises 17 residues. Per the germline V gene, CDR1 is DFQATT and CDR2 is SNEGSKA (reference sequence). CDR3 residues: CSASRTSGGVRTDTQYF. The CDR3 coding sequence is TGCAGTGCTAGTCGGACTAGCGGAGGGGTGCGTACAGATACGCAGTATTTT.

This clonotype was seen a handful of times. The rearrangement joins TRBV6-1 to TRBJ2-1; 7 nucleotides agree with TRBD2. This CDR3 spans 15 amino acids. Germline values: CDR1 MNHNS, CDR2 SASEGT. Germline trimming cut 1 base from V and 4 bases from J; bases unmatched to any gene: 4. The CDR3 sequence: CASSEVAGGYNEQFF. CDR3 bases: TGTGCCAGCAGTGAAGTAGCGGGCGGATACAATGAGCAGTTCTTC.

This sequence joins TRBV29-1 and TRBJ1-1; TRBD1 agrees at 8 bases. The CDR3 sequence is 13 residues long. The germline V gene has CDR1 SQVTM and CDR2 ANQGSEA. Trimming cost V 6 bases and J 4 bases; bases outside gene matches: 7. The CDR3 sequence is CSVVRGQGTEAFF. CDR3 coding DNA: TGCAGCGTGGTCAGGGGGCAGGGCACTGAAGCTTTCTTT.

This clonotype was observed many times. The chain uses TRBV2 and TRBJ2-2, with D uncertain. This CDR3 has 14 amino acids. The V and J ends lost 7 bases and 6 bases respectively, with 15 bases between them. Germline CDR1 SNHLY, CDR2 FYNNEI. The CDR3 sequence is CASKGTRTAGELFF. Written as DNA, the CDR3 is TGTGCCAGCAAGGGCACCAGGACCGCCGGGGAGCTGTTTTTT.

This chain links TRBV5-1 with TRBJ2-6, with D perhaps matching TRBD2 (5 bases). With 4 bases removed from V and 5 bases from J, the gap between germline ends came to 16 bases. This CDR3 is built from 16 residues. From germline, CDR1 is SGHRS and CDR2 YFSETQ. CDR3 bases: TGCGCCAGCAGCGATGGACTCCAAGCGAGGGCCAACGTCCTGACTTTC. Translation gives CASSDGLQARANVLTF. Full variable domain (remainder filled in from reference TRBV5-1 and TRBJ2-6): KAGVTQTPRYLIKTRGQQVTLSCSPISGHRSVSWYQQTPGQGLQFLFEYFSETQRNKGNFPGRFSGRQFSNSRSEMNVSTLELGDSALYLCASSDGLQARANVLTFGAGSRLTVL.

A few counts support this clonotype. The J gene is TRBJ2-1, the V gene TRBV7-2, with 12 bases identical to TRBD2. Per germline, CDR1 SGHTA and CDR2 FQGNSA. The trim removed 0 bases at V and 6 bases at J, leaving 3 bases unmatched. This CDR3 is 16 amino acids long. The CDR3 sequence: CASSLAGLAGINEQFF. CDR3 in DNA: TGTGCCAGCAGCTTAGCCGGACTAGCGGGAATCAATGAGCAGTTCTTC.